The 10 T cell receptor beta chains given below trace back to one sample, sequenced in a study of graft-versus-host responses after intestinal transplantation. Lamina propria and intraepithelial lymphocytes were released by processing graft tissue. TCRdb's table, derived via immunoSEQ multiplex PCR, lists solely in-frame clones and lacks some. The sample carries roughly 9,600 clones, 65% to 90% recorded once. The specimen comprised ileum tissue, sampled just over 700 days after intestinal transplantation. The receptors derive from a human patient who received an intestinal transplant, so some T cells may come from the graft donor.

The chain links TRBV9 to TRBJ2-2, with D possibly matching TRBD1 (5 bases). Germline loops: CDR1 SGDLS, CDR2 YYNGEE. The CDR3 contains 14 residues. The germline V and J ends were trimmed by 4 bases and 7 bases, with 14 bases remaining between them. In nucleotides, the CDR3 is TGTGCCAGCAGCCCACGTCTGGGGCTCGGGGAGCTGTTTTTT. Its protein product is CASSPRLGLGELFF.

The V call is TRBV7-9, the J call TRBJ1-2, with 8 bases that match TRBD1. This CDR3 region has 15 residues. Per germline, CDR1 SEHNR and CDR2 FQNEAQ (reference sequence). The J segment lost 4 bases and the V segment lost 5 bases, leaving 9 bases of the junction unmatched. The CDR3 protein is CASSPRQGRVYGYTF. The CDR3 DNA reads TGTGCCAGCAGCCCGAGACAGGGGCGCGTCTATGGCTACACCTTC.

The genes are TRBV6-1 and TRBJ2-1; 9 bases are shared with TRBD2. The CDR3 sequence is 14 residues long. Germline assignment: CDR1 MNHNS and CDR2 SASEGT. V lost 8 bases to trimming and J lost 4 bases; unmatched junction nucleotides: 6. The CDR3 nucleotides read TGTGCCAGCGGCCAGCGGGAGGCGTACAATGAGCAGTTCTTC. Translation gives CASGQREAYNEQFF.

The V call is TRBV19, the J call TRBJ1-1, with D possibly TRBD1 on 6 matching bases. Trimming stripped 4 bases from V and 3 bases from J, with 18 bases between. The CDR3 has 16 amino acids. The germline V gene encodes CDR1 LNHDA and CDR2 SQIVND (reference sequence). The CDR3 coding sequence is TGTGCCAGTAGTAGAAGAGGACAGTCTTGGGACACTGAAGCTTTCTTT. This gives the protein CASSRRGQSWDTEAFF. The variable domain in full, completed from reference TRBV19 and TRBJ1-1, reads DGGITQSPKYLFRKEGQNVTLSCEQNLNHDAMYWYRQDPGQGLRLIYYSQIVNDFQKGDIAEGYSVSREKKESFPLTVTSAQKNPTAFYLCASSRRGQSWDTEAFFGQGTRLTVV.

The rearrangement uses TRBV28 and TRBJ1-4, with unresolved D. There are 14 residues in the CDR3. Trimming pared 7 bases from V and 4 bases from J, leaving 13 bases between. Germline-derived CDR1 and CDR2 are MDHEN and SYDVKM. The CDR3 is CASTPGGFNEKLFF. CDR3 nucleotides: TGTGCCAGCACCCCCGGAGGATTTAATGAAAAACTGTTTTTT.

V and J are TRBV30 and TRBJ2-7; 8 bases align to TRBD2. Germline loops: CDR1 GTSNPN, CDR2 SVGIG (reference sequence). Trimming removed 3 bases from V and 5 bases from J; junction bases left unmatched: 9. CDR3 length: 14 amino acids. The chain's CDR3 is CAWSPWLAGHEQYF. The CDR3 DNA reads as TGTGCCTGGAGCCCCTGGCTAGCGGGTCACGAGCAGTACTTC.

The V gene is TRBV5-4, the J gene TRBJ2-3; D might be TRBD2 (6 bases). Trimming cost V 0 bases and J 0 bases, with 17 bases left between them. CDR3 size: 18 residues. CDR1 and CDR2 (germline): SGHNT, YYREEE (reference sequence). CDR3 amino acids: CASSLGGAWDFSTDTQYF. The CDR3 region has the DNA TGTGCCAGCAGCTTGGGGGGCGCCTGGGACTTCAGCACAGATACGCAGTATTTT. The variable domain in full, with the rest retrieved from reference TRBV5-4 and TRBJ2-3, is ETGVTQSPTHLIKTRGQQVTLRCSSQSGHNTVSWYQQALGQGPQFIFQYYREEENGRGNFPPRFSGLQFPNYSSELNVNALELDDSALYLCASSLGGAWDFSTDTQYFGPGTRLTVL.

The J gene is TRBJ2-7, the V gene TRBV7-6; TRBD2 aligns across 13 bases. Germline CDR1 is SGHVS and CDR2 is FNYEAQ. With 2 bases clipped from V and 6 bases from J, the junction kept 16 bases outside the gene matches. The CDR3 spans 19 residues. CDR3 bases: TGTGCCAGCAGCTTATACCCGGGACAGATAGGACTAGCGGGAGTCGAGCAGTACTTC. Protein product: CASSLYPGQIGLAGVEQYF.

The rearrangement uses TRBV11-2 and TRBJ2-2; D is undetermined. Deletions cut 4 bases from V and 2 bases from J, with 11 bases between. In germline, CDR1 is SGHAT, CDR2 FQNNGV. The CDR3 has 15 amino acids. The CDR3 nucleotides read TGTGCCAGCAGCTCAGGTGTTGGAAACACCGGGGAGCTGTTTTTT. Protein sequence: CASSSGVGNTGELFF.

Concerning this clone itself: The junction departs from germline at one end; a sequencing error may be responsible. This chain joins TRBV4-1 and TRBJ2-7; D is unresolved. The CDR3 loop spans 13 amino acids. Germline V lookup: CDR1 MGHRA, CDR2 YSYEKL. The CDR3 region is CASSQGYSYEQYF. The CDR3, as DNA: TGCGCCAGCAGTCAAGGGTATTCCTACGAGCAGTACTTC.